The 18 T cell receptor beta chains below all came from one sample that was sequenced in a study of blood T cell repertoires in COVID-19. The assay was immunoSEQ multiplex PCR, and TCRdb's table has in-frame clones only and misses some. The table lists 200,000 to 300,000 clones, around four fifths of them singletons. What was sequenced was peripheral blood. The receptors shown here come from a woman aged 60-70 years with active or convalescent COVID-19.

The rearrangement links TRBV7-2 to TRBJ2-3; TRBD1 might be the D (6 bases). This CDR3 has 16 residues. V was cut by 2 bases and J by 5 bases, with 17 bases left in between. The germline V gene encodes CDR1 SGHTA and CDR2 FQGNSA. Here the CDR3 reads CASSLYLGARIDTQYF. The CDR3 nucleotides are TGTGCCAGCAGCTTATACTTGGGGGCGCGTATAGATACGCAGTATTTT.

The chain combines TRBV6-5 with TRBJ1-5, with D perhaps TRBD1 (5 bases). The CDR3 is made up of 12 amino acids. CDR1 and CDR2 (germline): MNHEY, SVGAGI. V shed 6 bases and J shed 7 bases, with 10 bases lying between them. This CDR3 reads CASRPGHQPQHF. As DNA, the CDR3 is TGTGCCAGCAGACCAGGGCACCAGCCCCAGCATTTT.

The CDR3 region has the DNA TGCGCCAGCAGCTTGGGCCAGGGGTACACTGAAGCTTTCTTT. It is translated as CASSLGQGYTEAFF. J is TRBJ1-1 and V is TRBV5-1, with D possibly matching TRBD1 (6 bases). Germline loops: CDR1 SGHRS, CDR2 YFSETQ. The V end lost 0 bases, the J end lost 3 bases, and 9 bases lay between the germline ends. The CDR3 has 14 amino acids.

This clone has a handful of counts. The rearrangement uses TRBV3-1 (or the pseudogene TRBV3-2) and TRBJ1-2; TRBD1 matches at 8 bases. After removal of 0 bases from V and 7 bases from J, the junction contained 4 bases not matched to a gene. The length of the CDR3 is 14 residues. CDR1 and CDR2 from the germline V gene are LGHDT and YNNKEL (reference sequence). The DNA of the CDR3 is TGTGCCAGCAGCCAAGAAGACAGGGGTGGTGGCTACACCTTC. Its protein is CASSQEDRGGGYTF.

This chain links TRBV27 with TRBJ1-2; 10 positions agree with TRBD1. With 4 bases clipped from V and 9 bases from J, the junction kept 14 bases outside the gene matches. The CDR3 runs 16 residues. Germline V CDR1 and CDR2: MNHEY, SMNVEV (reference sequence). The CDR3 sequence is CASSSPLRTGGPRYTF. The DNA for the CDR3 is TGTGCCAGCAGTTCCCCCCTCCGGACAGGGGGTCCACGCTACACCTTC.

The chain recombines TRBV2 with TRBJ1-3; 12 bases fit TRBD1. The germline gives CDR1 SNHLY, CDR2 FYNNEI. There are 15 residues in the CDR3. With V trimmed by 3 bases and J by 4 bases, 1 base remained unmatched. The CDR3 DNA follows: TGTGCCAGCAGTGAGGGGACAGGGGGCGGAAACACCATATATTTT. Encoded protein: CASSEGTGGGNTIYF. The complete variable domain, with remaining parts taken from reference TRBV2 and TRBJ1-3, reads EPEVTQTPSHQVTQMGQEVILRCVPISNHLYFYWYRQILGQKVEFLVSFYNNEISEKSEIFDDQFSVERPDGSNFTLKIRSTKLEDSAMYFCASSEGTGGGNTIYFGEGSWLTVV.

The gene calls are TRBV4-1 and TRBJ2-5; D is undetermined. Germline V gives CDR1 MGHRA, CDR2 YSYEKL. V lost 2 bases and J lost 5, with 15 bases in between. CDR3 length: 15 amino acids. This chain's CDR3 is CASSQLEADRETQYF. The CDR3 region has the DNA TGCGCCAGCAGCCAATTAGAGGCGGATCGCGAGACCCAGTACTTC.

This clone was seen a few times. This chain joins TRBV10-3 and TRBJ1-5; 8 nucleotides align to TRBD1. The CDR3 is 16 residues long. The J segment lost 4 bases and the V segment lost 3 bases, leaving 8 bases of the junction unmatched. Germline CDR1 and CDR2: ENHRY and SYGVKD. The CDR3 DNA reads as TGTGCCATCAGTGACACCAGGGGGCTGGAAAATCAGCCCCAGCATTTT. It translates to CAISDTRGLENQPQHF.

V and J are TRBV6-6 and TRBJ1-6, with no clear D. This CDR3 contains 13 residues. Trimming took 3 bases from V and 10 from J, leaving 10 bases between them. CDR1 and CDR2 from the germline V gene are MNHNY and SVGAGI (reference sequence). This CDR3 is CASSYGLRSPLHF. The CDR3 DNA reads TGTGCCAGCAGTTATGGGCTACGGTCACCCCTCCACTTT.

The chain combines TRBV7-9 with TRBJ1-1; perhaps TRBD1 as D (6 bases). The CDR3 contains 12 residues. With 5 bases removed from V and 8 bases from J, the gap between germline ends came to 12 bases. Germline V gene lookup returns CDR1 SEHNR and CDR2 FQNEAQ (reference sequence). CDR3: CASSLGAPEAFF. The CDR3 DNA reads TGTGCCAGCAGCCTGGGGGCCCCAGAAGCTTTCTTT.

This sequence joins TRBV10-2 and TRBJ1-2, with D uncertain. Between the trimmed V and J ends, which lost 5 bases and 0 bases, there was a span of 4 bases. This CDR3 comprises 12 residues. Per the germline V gene, CDR1 is WSHSY and CDR2 is SAAADI. Here the CDR3 DNA reads TGCGCCAGCAGTCTAGCTAACTATGGCTACACCTTC. Translated: CASSLANYGYTF.

The gene calls are TRBV28 and TRBJ2-7; D gene ambiguous. CDR3 length equals 13 residues. Germline values: CDR1 MDHEN, CDR2 SYDVKM. Trimming shortened V by 4 bases and J by 2 bases, and 9 bases separated the two germline ends. DNA for the CDR3: TGTGCCAGCAGTTCTCAGGCGCCCTACGAGCAGTACGTC. Protein sequence: CASSSQAPYEQYV.

The rearrangement links TRBV25-1 to TRBJ2-3; D remains ambiguous. CDR1 MGHDK and CDR2 SYGVNS come from the germline V gene. The CDR3 has 11 residues. The germline V and J ends were trimmed by 5 bases and 6 bases, with 6 bases remaining between them. The CDR3 DNA reads as TGTGCCAGCAGTTTACAGGATACGCAGTATTTT. Translation: CASSLQDTQYF. Based on the CDR3 plus reference TRBV25-1 and TRBJ2-3, the full variable domain is EADIYQTPRYLVIGTGKKITLECSQTMGHDKMYWYQQDPGMELHLIHYSYGVNSTEKGDLSSESTVSRIRTEHFPLTLESARPSHTSQYLCASSLQDTQYFGPGTRLTVL.

V is TRBV6-1 and J is TRBJ2-7, with 11 bases lining up with TRBD2. CDR3 length: 16 amino acids. Unmatched junction bases numbered 5, after V lost 0 bases and J lost 4 bases. The germline gives CDR1 MNHNS, CDR2 SASEGT. This CDR3 reads CASSEARGLAVYEQYF. The CDR3 nucleotides read TGTGCCAGCAGTGAAGCGAGGGGACTAGCGGTTTACGAGCAGTACTTC.

CDR3 nucleotides: TGTGCCTGGTACTCGGGTCTCTATGGCTACACCTTC. Residues: CAWYSGLYGYTF. The chain has TRBV30 and TRBJ1-2; D not resolved. The germline gives CDR1 GTSNPN, CDR2 SVGIG (reference sequence). Trimming shortened V by 5 bases and J by 4 bases, and 11 bases separated the two germline ends. The CDR3 spans 12 residues.

This clone was seen a single time. The rearrangement uses TRBV6-1 and TRBJ2-7; no reliable D call. V lost 2 bases, J lost 2 bases, and 7 bases lay in between. Germline CDR1 MNHNS, CDR2 SASEGT. The CDR3 runs to 13 residues. The CDR3 loop reads CASSETAAYEQYV. CDR3 sequence (DNA): TGTGCCAGCAGTGAAACGGCGGCCTACGAGCAGTACGTC.

This clone was observed a single time. The chain joins TRBV5-6 to TRBJ2-3, with D perhaps TRBD2 (7 bases). Germline CDR1 SGHDT, CDR2 YYEEEE. V dropped 5 bases and J dropped 0 bases, with 19 bases sitting between them. The CDR3 loop spans 17 amino acids. The CDR3 here is CASSSPMRGGSTDTQYF. The CDR3 DNA sequence: TGTGCCAGCAGTTCCCCAATGAGGGGGGGAAGCACAGATACGCAGTATTTT.

The chain is built from TRBV11-3 and TRBJ2-3; 7 bases line up with TRBD2. The CDR3 covers 16 residues. Germline V CDR1 and CDR2: SGHNT, YENEEA. V was pared by 5 bases and J by 3 bases, with 11 bases of the junction left unmatched. DNA of the CDR3: TGTGCCAGCAGCCCACGGCGGGAGTTTGGGACAGATACGCAGTATTTT. Protein sequence: CASSPRREFGTDTQYF.